The following is a T cell receptor beta chain sequence with its context. Its antigen is not identified. TCRdb's table, derived via immunoSEQ multiplex PCR, lists solely in-frame clones and lacks some. This table holds 2 million to 2.5 million clones, more than 80% found once. This entry comes from a study of shared clonotypes between healthy human individuals. Overall study results and limits: The sole specimen, blood, was sampled, and tissue repertoires likely differ.

CDR1 and CDR2 from the germline V gene are DFQATT and SNEGSKA (reference sequence). V lost 0 bases to trimming and J lost 8 bases, with 7 bases between them. The CDR3 is 11 amino acids. V gene TRBV20-1 combines with J gene TRBJ1-2; unclear D gene. Specimen: naive CD4+ T cells from PBMCs. The subset denotes: CD45RA+ positively selected. The sequence was obtained from a man between 18 and 35 years old in good health. Some clones in this sample may be carry-over from other donors' samples. The CDR3 bases are TGCAGTGCTAGAGATTACAGAGGCTACACCTTC. Translating gives CSARDYRGYTF.